A single sample gave rise to the 10 T cell receptor beta chains below, sequenced in a study of cytomegalovirus exposure and HLA in healthy donors. It was with 60 Vbeta and 13 Jbeta primers that the PCR ran. Clones were read by immunoSEQ multiplex PCR, and TCRdb kept only the in-frame ones, dropping some. This table holds hundreds of thousands of clones, 82% found once. Sequenced: PBMCs. These receptors were obtained from a man aged 40-49 years in good health and CMV-seropositive.

The chain recombines TRBV5-1 with TRBJ2-5; D ambiguous. Germline V gene lookup returns CDR1 SGHRS and CDR2 YFSETQ. V shed 1 base and J shed 0 bases, with 7 bases lying between them. The CDR3 has 14 residues. CDR3 in DNA: TGCGCCAGCAGCTTGCGTGACAACCAAGAGACCCAGTACTTC. Protein: CASSLRDNQETQYF.

The V call is TRBV15, the J call TRBJ2-5; 11 bases are a match to TRBD2. J lost 4 bases, V lost 0 bases, and 7 bases had no gene match. CDR1 and CDR2 from the germline V gene are LNHNV and YYDKDF (reference sequence). The CDR3 covers 17 residues. This chain's CDR3 is CATSRDGRLAGTETQYF. CDR3 DNA: TGTGCCACCAGCAGAGACGGGAGACTAGCGGGAACAGAGACCCAGTACTTC. Together with reference TRBV15 and TRBJ2-5, the CDR3 gives the full variable domain: DAMVIQNPRYQVTQFGKPVTLSCSQTLNHNVMYWYQQKSSQAPKLLFHYYDKDFNNEADTPDNFQSRRPNTSFCFLDIRSPGLGDTAMYLCATSRDGRLAGTETQYFGPGTRLLVL.

The CDR3 region is CASSERPGATYEQYF. In DNA, the CDR3 is TGTGCCAGCAGTGAAAGGCCAGGGGCTACCTACGAGCAGTACTTC. This chain links TRBV2 with TRBJ2-5; D is perhaps TRBD1 (6 bases). The closer fit of TRBJ2-7 to the DNA end suggests the J call may be wrong. CDR3 size: 15 residues. The germline V gene encodes CDR1 SNHLY and CDR2 FYNNEI.

This clone was seen only a few times. The chain links TRBV6-5 to TRBJ1-1; D is ambiguous. Trimming pared 0 bases from V and 11 bases from J, leaving 16 bases between. This CDR3 is 14 amino acids long. Germline V gene lookup returns CDR1 MNHEY and CDR2 SVGAGI. The CDR3 coding sequence is TGTGCCAGCAGTTACTCGGTTGAGGGAAGGGCCGCTTTCTTT. Translating gives CASSYSVEGRAAFF.

The chain combines TRBV29-1 with TRBJ2-3; tentatively, D is TRBD2 (6 bases). Deletions cut 0 bases from V and 0 bases from J, with 25 bases between. In germline, CDR1 is SQVTM, CDR2 ANQGSEA. This CDR3 spans 20 amino acids. Written as DNA, the CDR3 is TGCAGCGTTGAAGAACAACGGAGTAGCGGAGATAACGCTAGCACAGATACGCAGTATTTT. Its protein product is CSVEEQRSSGDNASTDTQYF.

The V and J genes are TRBV2 and TRBJ1-3; D gene uncertain. The V and J ends lost 2 bases and 2 bases respectively, with 7 bases between them. The CDR3 covers 14 residues. Germline V gene data show CDR1 as SNHLY and CDR2 as FYNNEI. CDR3 DNA: TGTGCCAGCAGTGAAAGGAGTACTGGAAACACCATATATTTT. Translating it yields CASSERSTGNTIYF. Combining the CDR3 with reference TRBV2 and TRBJ1-3 gives the whole variable domain EPEVTQTPSHQVTQMGQEVILRCVPISNHLYFYWYRQILGQKVEFLVSFYNNEISEKSEIFDDQFSVERPDGSNFTLKIRSTKLEDSAMYFCASSERSTGNTIYFGEGSWLTVV.

This sequence joins TRBV28 and TRBJ2-5; 10 bases are shared with TRBD1. V was clipped by 4 bases and J by 4 bases; unmatched bases: 9. CDR3 size: 16 residues. CDR1 and CDR2 from the germline V gene are MDHEN and SYDVKM. Written as DNA, the CDR3 is TGTGCCAGCAGTTCTCGGCCCGGGGACAGGGGAGAGACCCAGTACTTC. The encoded protein is CASSSRPGDRGETQYF.

V usage is TRBV5-1 and J usage is TRBJ1-1; D gene uncertain. There are 15 residues in the CDR3. Germline CDR1 reads SGHRS; CDR2 reads YFSETQ. V lost 0 bases to trimming and J lost 3 bases, with 12 bases between them. This CDR3 is CASSLAEVQDTEAFF. The CDR3 DNA reads TGCGCCAGCAGCTTGGCGGAGGTGCAGGACACTGAAGCTTTCTTT.

The chain combines TRBV7-9 with TRBJ2-3, with 8 bases identical to TRBD2. This CDR3 region has 15 residues. The V gene's germline CDR1 is SEHNR and CDR2 FQNEAQ (reference sequence). Trimming took 3 bases from V and 4 from J; bases not matched to a gene: 6. The CDR3 bases are TGTGCCAGCAGCTTTATGGCGGGAGGTCCAGATACGCAGTATTTT. It is translated as CASSFMAGGPDTQYF.

The J gene is TRBJ1-2, the V gene TRBV6-6; perhaps TRBD1 as D (6 bases). The V gene's germline CDR1 is MNHNY and CDR2 SVGAGI (reference sequence). The V and J ends lost 8 bases and 2 bases respectively, with 12 bases between them. The CDR3 extends over 13 amino acids. The CDR3 loop reads CASGEGDNYGYTF. The CDR3 DNA reads TGTGCCAGCGGGGAGGGGGACAACTATGGCTACACCTTC.